This T cell receptor beta chain was sequenced in a study of T cell changes during pregnancy in multiple sclerosis. Trimming shortened V by 7 bases and J by 5 bases, and 12 bases separated the two germline ends. The CDR3 consists of 13 residues. Germline CDR1 is LNHNV and CDR2 is YYDKDF (reference sequence). Some clones are missing from TCRdb's copy, which holds only in-frame ones; the method was immunoSEQ multiplex PCR. Of approximately 30,000 clones in the sample, 91% were seen once. This TCR derives from a female donor in good health, enrolled as a control in a pregnancy study. V and J are TRBV15 and TRBJ1-5; D perhaps matches TRBD1 (6 bases). Sequencing used CD8+ T cells from peripheral blood mononuclear cells, obtained in the second trimester of pregnancy. Written as DNA, the CDR3 is TGTGCCACCAAACAGGGACGAGATCAGCCCCAGCATTTT. It is translated as CATKQGRDQPQHF.